Below are 30 T cell receptor beta chains sequenced from a single sample in a study of untreated major depressive disorder. Study observations and caveats: Compared with controls, depressed patients showed more TRBV05-01 (Vbeta 5.1) usage in CD4+ T cells.

These TCRs are of unknown antigen specificity. Repertoires were generated with immunoSEQ multiplex PCR, while TCRdb's copy carries only in-frame clones and drops some. Of 20,000 or so clones listed, approximately 92% are singletons. The specimen was CD4+ T cells from PBMCs. All receptors come from a middle-aged woman with major depressive disorder.

This chain connects TRBV19 to TRBJ1-5, with unresolved D. Germline V gives CDR1 LNHDA, CDR2 SQIVND (reference sequence). Trimming removed 7 bases from V and 4 bases from J, with 17 bases in between. This CDR3 is built from 15 residues. CDR3 sequence (DNA): TGTGCCAGTACCCGGGTTGGGAGGGTGAATCAGCCCCAGCATTTT. This sequence encodes CASTRVGRVNQPQHF.

The rearrangement joins TRBV28 to TRBJ1-5; no reliable D call. The CDR3 covers 11 residues. Trimming pared 6 bases from V and 9 bases from J, leaving 9 bases between. CDR1 is MDHEN and CDR2 is SYDVKM in the germline V gene. CDR3 in amino acids: CASSVIPPQHF. The CDR3 nucleotides read TGTGCCAGCAGCGTAATCCCGCCCCAGCATTTT.

The rearrangement joins TRBV2 to TRBJ2-7; D remains ambiguous. The CDR3 is 15 amino acids. V lost 3 bases, J lost 0 bases, and 12 bases lay in between. Germline CDR1 is SNHLY and CDR2 is FYNNEI. CDR3 protein: CASSDGRTISYEQYV. In nucleotides, the CDR3 is TGTGCCAGCAGTGACGGGCGGACCATCTCCTACGAGCAGTACGTC.

This chain uses TRBV5-5 with TRBJ1-1, with D tentatively TRBD1 (5 bases). V shed 1 base and J shed 0 bases, with 7 bases lying between them. Germline V gene sequence: CDR1 SGHKS, CDR2 YYEKEE (reference sequence). This CDR3 contains 14 residues. The CDR3 region has the DNA TGTGCCAGCAGCTTGCAGGGCATGAACACTGAAGCTTTCTTT. It is translated as CASSLQGMNTEAFF.

V gene TRBV6-5 combines with J gene TRBJ2-7; a weak D match, TRBD1 (6 bases). The CDR3 sequence is 13 residues long. Looked up from germline, CDR1 is MNHEY and CDR2 is SVGAGI. The V end was cut by 4 bases, the J end by 1 base, with 8 bases between. The CDR3 region is CASSSGQSYEQYF. The CDR3 DNA is TGTGCCAGCAGTTCGGGACAATCCTACGAGCAGTACTTC.

The J gene is TRBJ1-6, the V gene TRBV6-5; no clear D. The CDR3 covers 14 residues. CDR1 MNHEY and CDR2 SVGAGI come from the germline V gene. The V end was cut by 8 bases, the J end by 3 bases, with 11 bases between. The DNA for the CDR3 is TGTGCCAGCGTTCCTACTGGCTATAATTCACCCCTCCACTTT. Residues: CASVPTGYNSPLHF.

The V call is TRBV20-1, the J call TRBJ2-7; 7 bases agree with TRBD1. V was clipped by 6 bases and J by 5 bases; unmatched bases: 4. Per germline, CDR1 DFQATT and CDR2 SNEGSKA (reference sequence). This CDR3 region has 11 residues. CDR3 sequence: CSAMTGNEQYV. CDR3 DNA: TGCAGTGCAATGACAGGGAACGAGCAGTACGTC.

The chain is built from TRBV5-6 and TRBJ1-2, with D perhaps matching TRBD1 (5 bases). CDR3 length: 14 amino acids. Germline CDR1 is SGHDT and CDR2 is YYEEEE. With 3 bases removed from V and 11 bases from J, the gap between germline ends came to 20 bases. As DNA, the CDR3 is TGTGCCAGCAGCTCCCTAGGGCAGGGACCCCCTTACACCTTC. Translating it yields CASSSLGQGPPYTF. Drawing the rest from reference TRBV5-6 and TRBJ1-2, the complete variable domain is DAGVTQSPTHLIKTRGQQVTLRCSPKSGHDTVSWYQQALGQGPQFIFQYYEEEERQRGNFPDRFSGHQFPNYSSELNVNALLLGDSALYLCASSSLGQGPPYTFGSGTRLTVV.

The chain recombines TRBV18 with TRBJ1-3, with 10 bases that match TRBD1. Germline lookup yields CDR1 KGHSH and CDR2 LQKENI. V trimming: 3 bases; J trimming: 1 base; junction bases outside the gene matches: 0. CDR3 size: 15 residues. The CDR3 sequence is CASSPGQGSGNTIYF. The CDR3 nucleotides read TGTGCCAGCTCACCGGGACAGGGGTCTGGAAACACCATATATTTT.

V gene TRBV29-1 combines with J gene TRBJ2-1; a possible D gene is TRBD2 (6 bases). The ends were cut back, 8 bases at V and 8 bases at J, with 22 bases in the middle. In germline, CDR1 is SQVTM, CDR2 ANQGSEA. The CDR3 length is 14 residues. CDR3 DNA sequence: TGCAGCCGACCCGGGACTCCCATAGGACATGAGCAGTTCTTC. Translated: CSRPGTPIGHEQFF.

The chain links TRBV5-1 to TRBJ2-5; TRBD2 agrees at 10 bases. J was trimmed by 4 bases and V by 7 bases; bases with no gene match: 7. The CDR3 extends over 14 amino acids. Germline V gene sequence: CDR1 SGHRS, CDR2 YFSETQ. In DNA, the CDR3 is TGCGCCAGCGCGGCGAGCGGGGGGGTAGAGACCCAGTACTTC. It codes for CASAASGGVETQYF. The whole variable domain, filled in from reference TRBV5-1 and TRBJ2-5, reads KAGVTQTPRYLIKTRGQQVTLSCSPISGHRSVSWYQQTPGQGLQFLFEYFSETQRNKGNFPGRFSGRQFSNSRSEMNVSTLELGDSALYLCASAASGGVETQYFGPGTRLLVL.

The chain couples TRBV10-1 to TRBJ2-7; the D call may be TRBD1 or TRBD2 (5 bases each). Trimming took off 0 bases at V and 3 bases at J, with 21 bases between the two ends. This CDR3 spans 18 amino acids. CDR1 and CDR2 from the germline V gene are WNHNN and SYGVQD (reference sequence). The CDR3 nucleotides are TGCGCCAGCAGTGAGTCGGGGGACGGTCTGCAGCCCAACTACGAGCAGTACGTC. Translated, it gives CASSESGDGLQPNYEQYV.

J is TRBJ1-5 and V is TRBV7-2, with 7 bases aligning to TRBD1. CDR1 is SGHTA and CDR2 is FQGNSA in the germline V gene. CDR3 length: 14 residues. Trimming removed 3 bases from V and 11 bases from J; junction bases left unmatched: 10. CDR3 bases: TGTGCCAGCAGCTTGCGACAGGGACCCGGGGCCCAGCATTTT. Translated: CASSLRQGPGAQHF.

This chain uses TRBV7-9 with TRBJ2-7, with D perhaps TRBD1 or TRBD2 (6 bases each). The V gene's germline CDR1 is SEHNR and CDR2 FQNEAQ (reference sequence). This CDR3 spans 14 amino acids. The V gene lost 7 bases and the J gene lost 1 base, with 14 bases spanning the gap. CDR3 in amino acids: CASTRGGKSYEQYV. The CDR3 coding sequence is TGTGCCAGCACTAGAGGGGGGAAGTCCTACGAGCAGTACGTC.

The V call is TRBV7-8, the J call TRBJ1-1; 10 nucleotides line up with TRBD1. Per germline, CDR1 SGHVS and CDR2 FQNEAQ. Trimming took 5 bases from V and 1 from J; bases not matched to a gene: 16. The CDR3 totals 19 residues. The CDR3 region has the DNA TGTGCCAGCAGCCTTTCCATTTCCGGGACAGGGGTCGGGAACACTGAAGCTTTCTTT. Amino acids: CASSLSISGTGVGNTEAFF.

This chain connects TRBV9 to TRBJ2-2; 7 bases agree with TRBD2. V gave up 0 bases and J gave up 4 bases; unmatched junction bases: 6. The CDR3 sequence is 16 residues long. The V gene's germline CDR1 is SGDLS and CDR2 YYNGEE. CDR3 region: CASSVGLAEITGELFF. DNA of the CDR3: TGTGCCAGCAGCGTAGGGCTAGCGGAAATCACCGGGGAGCTGTTTTTT.

Points on this clone: Germline and junction disagree at one end, which may indicate a read error. The chain uses TRBV4-1 and TRBJ2-2, with D unclear. CDR3 length equals 17 residues. Germline-derived CDR1 and CDR2 are MGHRA and YSYEKL. The CDR3 here is CASSKDDRSFNTGELFF. CDR3 DNA sequence: TGCGCCAGCAGCAAAGACGATAGGTCTTTTAACACCGGGGAGCTGTTTTTT.

This clone was recorded a few times. The CDR3 region has the DNA TGCAGCGTGGCCGGGGTGATATCCGCAACTAATGAAAAACTGTTTTTT. Translated: CSVAGVISATNEKLFF. The gene calls are TRBV29-1 and TRBJ1-4, with no clear D. V was shortened by 6 bases and J by 0 bases, with 17 bases between the two germline ends. The CDR3 length is 16 residues. Germline-derived CDR1 and CDR2 are SQVTM and ANQGSEA. The whole variable domain, filled in from reference TRBV29-1 and TRBJ1-4, reads SAVISQKPSRDICQRGTSLTIQCQVDSQVTMMFWYRQQPGQSLTLIATANQGSEATYESGFVIDKFPISRPNLTFSTLTVSNMSPEDSSIYLCSVAGVISATNEKLFFGSGTQLSVL.

CDR3 loop: CASVFSRAGGREQFF. The CDR3 coding sequence is TGTGCTAGTGTCTTTAGCAGAGCGGGGGGCAGGGAGCAGTTCTTC. The gene calls are TRBV12-5 and TRBJ2-1; 9 bases line up with TRBD2. CDR1 and CDR2 from the germline V gene are LGHNT and FRNRAP. The CDR3 contains 15 residues. The V and J ends lost 7 bases and 10 bases, in that order; junction bases with no gene match: 14.

The chain recombines TRBV6-1 with TRBJ2-7, with 11 nucleotides matching TRBD2. J lost 5 bases, V lost 6 bases, and 9 bases had no gene match. The CDR3 has 15 residues. Germline CDR1 MNHNS, CDR2 SASEGT. The CDR3 sequence is CASSSLLLAGDEQYV. DNA of the CDR3: TGTGCCAGCAGCTCACTTTTACTAGCGGGAGACGAGCAGTACGTC.

V and J are TRBV4-3 and TRBJ1-4, with a possible D match to TRBD1 (6 bases). Germline V CDR1 and CDR2: LGHNA, YSLEER. V lost 4 bases to trimming and J lost 0 bases, with 18 bases between them. This CDR3 is 18 amino acids long. As DNA, the CDR3 is TGCGCCAGCAGCCCCGGAAACGGGGGGCTCGCAACTAATGAAAAACTGTTTTTT. This translates into CASSPGNGGLATNEKLFF.

The V and J genes are TRBV2 and TRBJ2-1, with 8 bases lining up with TRBD2. Germline loops: CDR1 SNHLY, CDR2 FYNNEI. CDR3 length: 15 residues. V lost 7 bases and J lost 8; bases outside the gene matches: 13. The CDR3 bases are TGTGCCAGCACCGCCGGGACTAGAAGCAGGGATGAGCAGTTCTTC. Protein product: CASTAGTRSRDEQFF.

The chain uses TRBV30 and TRBJ2-4, with D unresolved. Trimming stripped 3 bases from V and 7 bases from J, with 7 bases between. The V gene's germline CDR1 is GTSNPN and CDR2 SVGIG (reference sequence). CDR3 size: 11 residues. The CDR3 nucleotides are TGTGCCTGGAGCCCCAGCAACATTCAGTACTTC. This codes for CAWSPSNIQYF.

This clone is a singleton in its sample. The chain is built from TRBV5-1 and TRBJ2-4; D is perhaps TRBD2 (6 bases). CDR3 length: 14 amino acids. Trimming shortened V by 0 bases and J by 7 bases, and 11 bases separated the two germline ends. Germline V CDR1 and CDR2: SGHRS, YFSETQ. The CDR3 spells CASSLDSAGNIQYF. CDR3 coding DNA: TGCGCCAGCAGCTTGGATAGCGCGGGGAACATTCAGTACTTC. Using reference TRBV5-1 and TRBJ2-4 for the parts outside the CDR3, the full variable domain is KAGVTQTPRYLIKTRGQQVTLSCSPISGHRSVSWYQQTPGQGLQFLFEYFSETQRNKGNFPGRFSGRQFSNSRSEMNVSTLELGDSALYLCASSLDSAGNIQYFGAGTRLSVL.

V and J are TRBV4-1 and TRBJ1-6; D is ambiguous. Germline CDR1 and CDR2: MGHRA and YSYEKL. The ends were cut back, 0 bases at V and 4 bases at J, with 10 bases in the middle. The CDR3 has 16 amino acids. The CDR3 DNA sequence: TGCGCCAGCAGCCAAGATACAAAGTCATATAATTCACCCCTCCACTTT. As protein: CASSQDTKSYNSPLHF.

This sequence joins TRBV11-2 and TRBJ2-7; D may be TRBD1 (6 bases). This CDR3 contains 12 residues. Trimming took 4 bases from V and 4 from J, leaving 8 bases between them. Looked up from germline, CDR1 is SGHAT and CDR2 is FQNNGV. The CDR3 DNA reads TGTGCCAGCAGCTCGACAGGATACGAGCAGTACTTC. The encoded protein is CASSSTGYEQYF.

J is TRBJ1-3 and V is TRBV29-1, with D uncertain. The CDR3 has 11 residues. V was pared by 4 bases and J by 2 bases, with 3 bases between. In germline, CDR1 is SQVTM, CDR2 ANQGSEA. DNA of the CDR3: TGCAGCGTTGTTACTGGAAACACCATATATTTT. This translates into CSVVTGNTIYF. Looking up the rest from reference TRBV29-1 and TRBJ1-3 gives the full variable domain: SAVISQKPSRDICQRGTSLTIQCQVDSQVTMMFWYRQQPGQSLTLIATANQGSEATYESGFVIDKFPISRPNLTFSTLTVSNMSPEDSSIYLCSVVTGNTIYFGEGSWLTVV.

This rearrangement joins TRBV18 to TRBJ2-2, with D uncertain. Germline lookup yields CDR1 KGHSH and CDR2 LQKENI. Trimming left V 1 base short and J 0 bases short, with 9 bases between. CDR3 size: 16 residues. The chain's CDR3 is CASSPQASTNTGELFF. The CDR3 DNA is TGTGCCAGCTCACCACAGGCCTCTACGAACACCGGGGAGCTGTTTTTT.

The rearrangement joins TRBV5-6 to TRBJ1-2, with TRBD1 identical over 8 bases. Germline trimming cut 6 bases from V and 0 bases from J; bases unmatched to any gene: 16. Germline loops: CDR1 SGHDT, CDR2 YYEEEE. The CDR3 spans 18 residues. As DNA, the CDR3 is TGTGCCAGCAAAACGTCAGGATACGTCAGGGGGCCTAACTATGGCTACACCTTC. Protein product: CASKTSGYVRGPNYGYTF.

The rearrangement links TRBV23-1 to TRBJ1-5; D perhaps matches TRBD1 (6 bases). TRBV23-1 is designated an ORF whose function remains uncertain. The CDR3 is 17 amino acids. Deletions cut 4 bases from V and 3 bases from J, with 19 bases between. CDR3 amino acids: CASSRHRQVFDNQPQHF. The CDR3 bases are TGCGCCAGCAGTCGTCACCGACAGGTATTCGACAATCAGCCCCAGCATTTT.